This T cell receptor beta chain comes out of a study of shared clonotypes between healthy human individuals (dated by TCRdb to about 2020). Background for the entire study: A couple of women and three men aged 18 to 49 years were included in the cohort. To increase sequencing depth and limit assay-specific biases, TCR repertoire library preparation and sequencing were carried out by different laboratories using diverse techniques. For each donor, three plates each were used for CD4 naive and CD4 memory, two plates were used for CD8 naive, and one plate was used for CD8 memory. Per donor, leukapheresis produced somewhere between about 0.94 and 9.5 billion PBMCs. The study deeply sequenced blood TCR repertoires of roughly five healthy adults to estimate repertoire size and the extent of clonotype sharing between individuals. The study at large found these results: Sharing across several donors was observed for approximately 5% of naive CD4, less than 4% of naive CD8, roughly 2.4% of memory CD4, and roughly 0.43% of memory CD8 clonotypes. Larger estimated clonotype richness was generally found for naive subsets than for memory subsets. Because the study included only a small number of donors, the genetic and exposure-history diversity represented was limited. Only blood was sampled, and tissue TCR repertoires likely differ from those in blood. Higher generation probabilities were observed for clonotypes shared by all four sorted-subset donors than for non-shared clonotypes. Based on pairwise subsampling, the degree of clonotype sharing among donors was expected to be affected by sequencing depth. Rarefaction of sorted-subset datasets indicated incomplete sequencing despite the large sequencing depth.

On this clone itself: Its specific antigen is unknown. No base-level quality is on record; no much larger clone is a single base apart.

Spanning cysteine to phenylalanine, the CDR3 consists of 16 amino acids. The only DNA kept is the CDR3, 48 bases in frame from the first base. V and J lose 2 bases and 0 bases, and a span of 9 bases separates them. The germline V gene encodes CDR1 SGHRS and CDR2 YFSETQ. TCR CDR3 regions were amplified from genomic DNA by multiplex PCR using the deep immunoSEQ assay. Extracted genomic DNA from each cell subset was spread evenly across all wells of several immunoSEQ 96-well plates, with each plate serving as a replicate. Each replicate PCR for sorted subsets received around 200 ng genomic DNA, equal to about 29,000 T cell genomes. The purified libraries were quantified using a Qubit 3.0 fluorometer, sized with a Bioanalyzer 2100, and then quantified again using the KAPA Library Quantification kit. Each immunoSEQ 96-well plate was sequenced on its own single-read 150-cycle Illumina NextSeq 550 flow cell. The source study handled its data this way. Because the immunoSEQ output included only junctional sequences and no quality scores, the filtering could not be the same as the filtering used for full-length reads. To assign V/J genes and CDR3, sequences were annotated using PyIR, a Python wrapper for IgBLAST v1.9, with IMGT germline references. Any read was removed if the V/J assignment was weak (E-value above 1e-6), the CDR3 was missing, or the read contained stop codons, out-of-frame junctions, or ambiguous translated residues. A V3J clonotype was defined by an identical inferred V gene, J gene, and CDR3 amino acid sequence. The percentage overlap between two repertoires was calculated by dividing the number of shared unique clonotypes by the size of the smaller repertoire. RTK rarefaction, the Chao1 estimator, and Recon v2.1 estimates of unobserved clonotypes were used to assess repertoire richness. Generation probabilities for all TCRbeta clonotypes obtained by the gDNA method from a handful of donors were computed using OLGA. Imported from immuneACCESS, the table was reduced by TCRdb to in-frame sequences with V and J called. These copies leave out some clones; in studies compared against another copy, an unresolved V gene accounts for under half, and the cause of the remainder is not known. V, J and clone size are those of that table, while D and trimming were read from the DNA. A total of 1,500,000 or so clones appear in this sample, just under 99% of them only once. Of the sample, about 0.34% falls within the top ten clones.

The donors were healthy, HIV-negative adults with no recently reported acute infections or vaccinations. Every donor was a Caucasian adult living in Nashville, Tennessee, USA. Magnetic negative selection was used to enrich CD4+ T cells, after which naive cells were positively selected on CD45RA and the negative fraction became the memory subset. Blood was obtained by leukapheresis, after which PBMCs were separated by Ficoll-Histopaque density gradient centrifugation and cryopreserved in liquid nitrogen vapor phase. Analytical flow cytometry was used to check the purity and quantity of every magnetically sorted T cell population. Each sorted fraction had its genomic DNA isolated and then quantified by UV absorbance on a Nanodrop 2000c.

Material for sequencing was naive CD4+ T cells sorted from blood. The meaning of the sample's cell subset or site label: CD45RA+ positively selected. The sequence derives from a man aged 30-40 years in good health. The chain uses TRBV5-1 and TRBJ2-6; there is no confident call for the D gene. Read as DNA, the sequence is TGCGCCAGCAGCTTTGTCGCTTCCTCTGGGGCCAACGTCCTGACTTTC. Its coded protein is CASSFVASSGANVLTF.